One and the same sample provided the 17 T cell receptor beta chains below, sequenced in a study of blood T cell repertoires in COVID-19. Data came from immunoSEQ multiplex PCR; TCRdb stores just in-frame clones and leaves some out. The sample holds hundreds of thousands of clones, over 75% seen once. The sequenced sample was PBMCs or T cells enriched from blood (not recorded which). The receptors originated from a young man who had recovered from COVID-19.

The chain recombines TRBV7-9 with TRBJ2-3, with D tentatively TRBD2 (6 bases). Germline V gene lookup returns CDR1 SEHNR and CDR2 FQNEAQ (reference sequence). The CDR3 is made up of 14 amino acids. V shed 1 base and J shed 6 bases, with 11 bases lying between them. The CDR3 DNA is TGTGCCAGCAGCTTAGTATCTAGCGAGGATACGCAGTATTTT. This gives the protein CASSLVSSEDTQYF.

V and J are TRBV7-9 and TRBJ1-1; D may be TRBD1 (5 bases). The CDR3 spans 14 residues. Germline CDR1 reads SEHNR; CDR2 reads FQNEAQ (reference sequence). Trimming removed 2 bases from V and 5 bases from J, with 12 bases in between. CDR3 sequence (DNA): TGTGCCAGCAGCTTACTTGCAGGGAATACTGAAGCTTTCTTT. It specifies CASSLLAGNTEAFF. Full variable domain (missing parts from reference TRBV7-9 and TRBJ1-1): DTGVSQNPRHKITKRGQNVTFRCDPISEHNRLYWYRQTLGQGPEFLTYFQNEAQLEKSRLLSDRFSAERPKGSFSTLEIQRTEQGDSAMYLCASSLLAGNTEAFFGQGTRLTVV.

The CDR3 protein is CASSPPSGLAGPNEQFF. As DNA, the CDR3 is TGTGCCAGTAGTCCCCCGTCGGGACTAGCGGGCCCCAATGAGCAGTTCTTC. This chain links TRBV19 with TRBJ2-1, with 12 bases fitting TRBD2. Germline V lookup: CDR1 LNHDA, CDR2 SQIVND (reference sequence). V shed 5 bases and J 6 bases; nucleotides not matched to a gene: 11. This CDR3 is built from 17 residues.

The gene calls are TRBV5-1 and TRBJ2-7, with 10 bases identical to TRBD2. Trimming removed 4 bases from V and 2 bases from J; junction bases left unmatched: 6. The CDR3 covers 15 residues. CDR1 SGHRS and CDR2 YFSETQ come from the germline V gene. DNA of the CDR3: TGCGCCAGCAGCCTCACTAGCGGGGATGCCTACGAGCAGTACTTC. Amino acid sequence: CASSLTSGDAYEQYF.

V gene TRBV19 combines with J gene TRBJ1-5; a possible D gene is TRBD1 (6 bases). V was shortened by 5 bases and J by 6 bases, with 11 bases between the two germline ends. The CDR3 loop spans 13 amino acids. The germline CDR1 and CDR2 sequences are LNHDA and SQIVND (reference sequence). This CDR3 is CASSHTGRQPQHF. For the CDR3, the DNA is TGTGCCAGTAGTCACACAGGGCGTCAGCCCCAGCATTTT.

The gene calls are TRBV2 and TRBJ2-2, with D possibly matching TRBD1 (6 bases). V was clipped by 4 bases and J by 3 bases, with 15 bases between them. Germline V CDR1 and CDR2: SNHLY, FYNNEI. CDR3 length equals 16 residues. In DNA form, the CDR3 reads TGTGCCAGCAGTGGGACAAAGAAGGGGGACACCGGGGAGCTGTTTTTT. Amino acids: CASSGTKKGDTGELFF.

The chain recombines TRBV2 with TRBJ2-1; the D gene is possibly TRBD2 (6 bases). The CDR3 contains 14 residues. V was shortened by 11 bases and J by 3 bases, with 17 bases between the two germline ends. Germline V gene data show CDR1 as SNHLY and CDR2 as FYNNEI. CDR3 sequence (DNA): TGTGCCTGTCCCTCTGGGGGGAACTACAATGAGCAGTTCTTC. This codes for CACPSGGNYNEQFF.

The rearrangement uses TRBV19 and TRBJ2-3; D is unresolved. This CDR3 is built from 13 residues. The V gene's germline CDR1 is LNHDA and CDR2 SQIVND (reference sequence). Trimming stripped 5 bases from V and 0 bases from J, with 6 bases between. The CDR3 DNA follows: TGTGCCAGTAGTGTTCAGAGCACAGATACGCAGTATTTT. Residues: CASSVQSTDTQYF. Full variable domain (missing parts from reference TRBV19 and TRBJ2-3): DGGITQSPKYLFRKEGQNVTLSCEQNLNHDAMYWYRQDPGQGLRLIYYSQIVNDFQKGDIAEGYSVSREKKESFPLTVTSAQKNPTAFYLCASSVQSTDTQYFGPGTRLTVL.

The V gene is TRBV7-9, the J gene TRBJ1-1; D is unclear. Deletions cut 0 bases from V and 11 bases from J, with 22 bases between. The CDR3 contains 16 residues. Germline CDR1 reads SEHNR; CDR2 reads FQNEAQ (reference sequence). This CDR3 reads CASSLAPMYGGLGAFF. In nucleotides, the CDR3 is TGTGCCAGCAGCTTAGCCCCAATGTATGGAGGGTTGGGCGCTTTCTTT.

DNA for the CDR3: TGTGCCAGCACTGGACTCGCGGGTTACAATGAGCAGTTCTTC. It encodes CASTGLAGYNEQFF. The chain employs TRBV27 and TRBJ2-1; tentative D call: TRBD2 (5 bases). Germline V gene data show CDR1 as MNHEY and CDR2 as SMNVEV (reference sequence). The CDR3 has 14 residues. Between the trimmed V and J ends, which lost 7 bases and 4 bases, there was a span of 14 bases.

The rearrangement joins TRBV7-2 to TRBJ1-4; no clear D. Deletions cut 0 bases from V and 7 bases from J, with 9 bases between. Germline V gene lookup returns CDR1 SGHTA and CDR2 FQGNSA. The CDR3 extends over 14 amino acids. The CDR3 DNA reads TGTGCCAGCAGCTTAGCGTGGCGCGGTGAAAAACTGTTTTTT. The encoded protein is CASSLAWRGEKLFF.

The chain employs TRBV4-2 and TRBJ2-1; tentative D call: TRBD1 (5 bases). Trimming took off 1 base at V and 4 bases at J, with 20 bases between the two ends. The CDR3 spans 18 residues. Germline-derived CDR1 and CDR2 are LGHNA and YNFKEQ. CDR3 residues: CASSQVVRGRAIYNEQFF. The CDR3 DNA sequence: TGTGCCAGCAGCCAAGTTGTTAGAGGCAGGGCGATTTACAATGAGCAGTTCTTC.

This chain uses TRBV10-1 with TRBJ2-7, with 10 bases that match TRBD2. J gave up 4 bases and V 8 bases, and 14 bases lay outside the gene matches. Germline V gene sequence: CDR1 WNHNN, CDR2 SYGVQD (reference sequence). The CDR3 sequence is 16 residues long. The CDR3 reads CASSKRTASGGYEQYF. Written as DNA, the CDR3 is TGCGCCAGCTCAAAAAGAACGGCTAGCGGGGGTTACGAGCAGTACTTC.

The chain has TRBV28 and TRBJ1-5; TRBD1 aligns across 9 bases. V was pared by 5 bases and J by 9 bases, with 17 bases of the junction left unmatched. The germline CDR1 and CDR2 sequences are MDHEN and SYDVKM. This CDR3 region has 17 residues. CDR3 in amino acids: CASSSPSGTGRFGPQHF. The CDR3 region has the DNA TGTGCCAGCAGTAGCCCCAGCGGGACAGGGCGTTTTGGGCCCCAGCATTTT.

For this clone: Sequence at one end of the junction differs from germline and may be a read error. V is TRBV2 and J is TRBJ1-5, with 9 bases lining up with TRBD1. CDR3 length: 16 amino acids. CDR1 SNHLY and CDR2 FYNNEI come from the germline V gene. As DNA, the CDR3 is TGTGCCAGCAGCGAAGGTGGGACAGGGTTAGGTCAGCCCCAGCATTTT. Translation: CASSEGGTGLGQPQHF.

This rearrangement joins TRBV5-1 to TRBJ2-7; 9 nucleotides match TRBD1. CDR3 length: 15 residues. With 4 bases clipped from V and 2 bases from J, the junction kept 7 bases outside the gene matches. Germline V CDR1 and CDR2: SGHRS, YFSETQ. CDR3 nucleotides: TGCGCCAGCAGCGTATCCGGGACAGGGCCCTACGAGCAGTACTTC. Amino acids: CASSVSGTGPYEQYF. The variable domain in full, with the rest retrieved from reference TRBV5-1 and TRBJ2-7, is KAGVTQTPRYLIKTRGQQVTLSCSPISGHRSVSWYQQTPGQGLQFLFEYFSETQRNKGNFPGRFSGRQFSNSRSEMNVSTLELGDSALYLCASSVSGTGPYEQYFGPGTRLTVT.

The chain has TRBV6-1 and TRBJ2-5, with a weak D call TRBD1 (5 bases). CDR3 size: 16 residues. V lost 1 base and J lost 2, with 14 bases in between. CDR1 MNHNS and CDR2 SASEGT come from the germline V gene. In DNA form, the CDR3 reads TGTGCCAGCAGTGAAGTTGAGTGGACAAGTCAAGAGACCCAGTACTTC. Translating gives CASSEVEWTSQETQYF.